The next 6 T cell receptor beta chains were all read from a single sample in a study of control samples from healthy donors and cancer patients. The protocol was immunoSEQ multiplex PCR, while the TCRdb copy is restricted to in-frame clones and leaves out a portion. The data contain about 120,000 clones, 80% to 95% of them singletons. What was sequenced was blood. Receptors were obtained from a man aged 18 to 29 in good health.

This chain uses TRBV6-6 with TRBJ1-2; TRBD1 aligns across 9 bases. Losses at the gene ends were 8 bases for V and 6 bases for J; bases not matched to a gene: 16. CDR1 is MNHNY and CDR2 is SVGAGI in the germline V gene (reference sequence). The CDR3 runs 16 residues. The CDR3 sequence: CASRARDRVTMNGYTF. The CDR3, as DNA: TGTGCCAGCCGGGCCCGGGACAGGGTGACGATGAATGGCTACACCTTC.

This clone was found a few times. V usage is TRBV19 and J usage is TRBJ1-5; D may be TRBD1 (5 bases). V gave up 6 bases and J gave up 4 bases, with 19 bases separating them. Germline loops: CDR1 LNHDA, CDR2 SQIVND (reference sequence). The CDR3 runs 16 residues. Written as DNA, the CDR3 is TGTGCCAGTAGCACCTCGGTAGGGGCTGGGAATCAGCCCCAGCATTTT. Its protein is CASSTSVGAGNQPQHF.

V is TRBV28 and J is TRBJ1-5, with TRBD1 as a possible D gene (5 bases). The V end was cut by 5 bases, the J end by 6 bases, with 14 bases between. Germline V gene sequence: CDR1 MDHEN, CDR2 SYDVKM. CDR3 length: 14 amino acids. The CDR3 DNA is TGTGCCAGCAGTCCGGTCCAGGGAAGTCAGCCCCAGCATTTT. Translating gives CASSPVQGSQPQHF.

The CDR3 nucleotides are TGTGCCAGCAGTCCGCTAAGGTCCTACAATGAGCAGTTCTTC. Its translation is CASSPLRSYNEQFF. V usage is TRBV28 and J usage is TRBJ2-1; no firm D call. The germline CDR1 and CDR2 sequences are MDHEN and SYDVKM. CDR3 length: 14 residues. Trimming pared 5 bases from V and 1 base from J, leaving 9 bases between.

This rearrangement joins TRBV7-3 to TRBJ2-3, with 9 positions matching TRBD2. Germline CDR1 and CDR2: SGHTA and FQGTGA. The CDR3 totals 14 residues. Trimming took 5 bases from V and 5 from J; bases not matched to a gene: 5. CDR3 bases: TGTGCCAGCAGCATAAGACTAGCGGTAGATACGCAGTATTTT. Amino acids: CASSIRLAVDTQYF.

This clone was found once. The chain joins TRBV2 to TRBJ2-2; D may correspond to TRBD1 or TRBD2 (6 bases each). Between the trimmed V and J ends, which lost 0 bases and 4 bases, there was a span of 12 bases. This CDR3 contains 16 residues. Germline V gene lookup returns CDR1 SNHLY and CDR2 FYNNEI. CDR3 protein: CASSEAVGGPTGELFF. Here the CDR3 DNA reads TGTGCCAGCAGTGAAGCAGTGGGGGGCCCCACCGGGGAGCTGTTTTTT.